The clone carrying this T cell receptor beta chain was counted ten times or more. Its target is not known. The source of the sample is a study of T cell repertoires in cytomegalovirus infection. Study overall: CMV infection and matching HLA type were both indicated by public TCR beta signatures. Study observations and caveats: Identification of carriers of CMV plus the relevant HLA was performed using cumulative public TCR beta family frequency.

One entry per CDR3 protein results from TCRdb running MiXCR on the reads. This sample carries about 250,000 distinct CDR3 sequences, around 6.2% of them seen once, and the ten largest clones take 6.5%. Germline V lookup: CDR1 SGHTA, CDR2 FQGNSA. V lost 4 bases and J lost 7, with 10 bases in between. The CDR3 covers 12 residues. Material: PBMCs. V usage is TRBV7-2 and J usage is TRBJ1-2; tentative D call: TRBD1 (5 bases). The receptor was derived from a human donor in good health (CMV status not recorded). Some clones in this sample may be carry-over from other donors' samples. The CDR3: CASSSRGGGYTF. Here the CDR3 DNA reads TGTGCCAGCAGCTCACGTGGGGGTGGCTACACCTTC. The entire variable domain, with the rest obtained from reference TRBV7-2 and TRBJ1-2, is as follows: GAGVSQSPSNKVTEKGKDVELRCDPISGHTALYWYRQSLGQGLEFLIYFQGNSAPDKSGLPSDRFSAERTGGSVSTLTIQRTQQEDSAVYLCASSSRGGGYTFGSGTRLTVV.